This T cell receptor (beta chain) was recovered during a study of blood T cell repertoires in COVID-19. Sequencing was performed with immunoSEQ multiplex PCR; in TCRdb, only in-frame clones are kept and a portion is missing. The sample contains some 130,000 clones, around 80% of which appear only once. This clone was found a few times. The germline gives CDR1 SGHDT, CDR2 YYEEEE. V trimming: 4 bases; J trimming: 2 bases; junction bases outside the gene matches: 5. This CDR3 contains 16 residues. Sequencing input: PBMCs or T cells enriched from blood (not recorded which). The origin of this receptor is a woman between 45 and 60 years old who had recovered from COVID-19. The chain combines TRBV5-6 with TRBJ2-6; 8 nucleotides align to TRBD1. The CDR3 reads CASSQGAVAGANVLTF. The CDR3 region has the DNA TGTGCCAGCAGCCAGGGGGCGGTGGCTGGGGCCAACGTCCTGACTTTC.